This T cell receptor (beta chain) was recorded in a study of identical twins. Study-wide results and caveats: Twin-shared out-of-frame alpha sequences were enriched for low generation probability. The authors noted that invariant MAIT and iNKT cells could partly confound zero-insertion analyses.

Via MiXCR, TCRdb re-called the 5' RACE reads, giving one row per CDR3 protein. The sample records approximately 1.8 million distinct CDR3 sequences, about 32% being singletons. V dropped 8 bases and J dropped 2; count of bases not matched to a gene: 11. Germline values: CDR1 DFQATT, CDR2 SNEGSKA (reference sequence). The CDR3 extends over 15 amino acids. Only a few counts were recorded for this clonotype. The antigen is undetermined. The source is a newborn girl in good health. V usage is TRBV20-1 and J usage is TRBJ2-3; 9 bases map to TRBD2. Material: cord blood. The CDR3 reads CSPSSGGGDTDTQYF. Written as DNA, the CDR3 is TGCAGTCCGTCAAGCGGCGGGGGGGACACAGATACGCAGTATTTT.